This TCR beta chain originates from a study of human T cells and chemical hapten exposure. In the study overall: Chiefly women, the patients showed alopecia areata, totalis or universalis. Per-sample TCR yields varied mainly from small pooled library volume differences. General study results and limits: Counts of TCRs above 1 in 1000 frequency stayed unchanged with DPC sensitization. It should be noted that donors had alopecia, so their immune response may differ from healthy people's.

Time point defined: patch test 1, 2 weeks after DPC sensitization. Treatment defined: therapeutic diphenylcyclopropenone sensitization with weekly scalp DPC. TCRdb ran MiXCR on the RACE reads and lists one entry per CDR3 protein. The sample includes under 200,000 distinct CDR3 sequences, about 15% of them seen just once. Germline assignment: CDR1 KGHSH and CDR2 LQKENI. This CDR3 is 13 amino acids long. Trimming pared 3 bases from V and 6 bases from J, leaving 11 bases between. Of note for this clonotype: What it binds is not known.

This chain uses TRBV18 with TRBJ1-1; D is perhaps TRBD1 (6 bases). The TCR was taken from a woman aged 25 to 39 with alopecia areata. Some clones in this sample may be carry-over from other donors' samples. The sequencing here drew on whole blood, taken in connection with sensitization to the hapten diphenylcyclopropenone (DPC). CDR3 region: CASSPQTGAEAFF. CDR3 coding DNA: TGTGCCAGCTCACCTCAGACAGGAGCTGAAGCTTTCTTT.